This TCR beta chain appears in the sequencing data of a study of T-cell memory formation after mild COVID-19. Study overall: Largely, the TCR clusters proved donor specific. Regarding the study as a whole: Clones that shrank (day 15 to 85) were balanced CD4/CD8, whereas later expanders leaned CD4+. In pre-infection memory, a portion of responding clones appeared, which suggested that cross-reactive memory joined.

Employing constant-segment primers, 5'RACE generated TCR alpha and TCR beta cDNA libraries bearing sample barcodes and UMIs. MiXCR was run by TCRdb on the 5' RACE reads, yielding one entry per CDR3 protein. The data show around 300,000 distinct CDR3 sequences, over 10% seen once. Remarks on this clonotype: Its antigen remains unknown.

Trimming took 0 bases from V and 4 from J, leaving 7 bases between them. The CDR3 is made up of 14 amino acids. CDR1 and CDR2 (germline): LNHNV, YYDKDF (reference sequence). This TCR derives from a young man who had mild COVID-19 (a few samples of this study predate the infection). Cell type and time point are not known. Sequences were obtained from PBMCs or a T cell subset sorted from them (not recorded which). J is TRBJ1-5 and V is TRBV15; D perhaps matches TRBD1 (5 bases). The CDR3 coding sequence is TGTGCCACCAGCAGAGATGGGGGGAATCAGCCCCAGCATTTT. This translates into CATSRDGGNQPQHF.